These 28 T cell receptor beta chains were sequenced from one sample in a study of blood T cell repertoires in COVID-19 (dated by TCRdb to the early 2020s). The library was produced with the immunoSEQ multiplex PCR assay. Not all clones reach the TCRdb copy of this immuneACCESS table, which keeps in-frame sequences only. Checked studies attribute under half of the gap to unresolved V genes and leave the rest unexplained. For this sample there are approximately 65,000 clones; 80% to 95% appear just once. The ten largest clonotypes hold 0.52% of the sample. Sequenced material: peripheral blood. All receptors derive from a man aged 45-60 years with COVID-19, enrolled during active disease.

The rearrangement joins TRBV30 to TRBJ1-3; TRBD1 matches at 11 bases. The germline V gene has CDR1 GTSNPN and CDR2 SVGIG (reference sequence). V lost 5 bases to trimming and J lost 4 bases; unmatched junction nucleotides: 7. This CDR3 is 15 amino acids long. The CDR3 reads CAWARTGGFGNTIYF. The CDR3 DNA reads as TGTGCCTGGGCACGGACAGGGGGCTTCGGAAACACCATATATTTT. The variable domain in full, completed from reference TRBV30 and TRBJ1-3, reads SQTIHQWPATLVQPVGSPLSLECTVEGTSNPNLYWYRQAAGRGLQLLFYSVGIGQISSEVPQNLSASRPQDRQFILSSKKLLLSDSGFYLCAWARTGGFGNTIYFGEGSWLTVV.

The CDR3 here is CASSQLTGATEAFF. In DNA, the CDR3 is TGTGCCAGCAGCCAACTGACAGGGGCCACTGAAGCTTTCTTT. The chain joins TRBV3-1 (or the pseudogene TRBV3-2) to TRBJ1-1; TRBD1 agrees at 8 bases. There are 14 residues in the CDR3. J lost 4 bases, V lost 2 bases, and 3 bases had no gene match. Germline CDR1 LGHDT, CDR2 YNNKEL (reference sequence).

The rearrangement links TRBV9 to TRBJ2-7, with a possible D match to TRBD1 (5 bases). Germline-derived CDR1 and CDR2 are SGDLS and YYNGEE. With 1 base removed from V and 2 bases from J, the gap between germline ends came to 10 bases. The CDR3 totals 14 residues. CDR3 coding DNA: TGTGCCAGCAGCGTATACCAGGACACCTACGAGCAGTACTTC. Translated, it gives CASSVYQDTYEQYF.

The rearrangement uses TRBV6-6 and TRBJ1-5, with a tentative D call TRBD1 (5 bases). Trimming shortened V by 2 bases and J by 3 bases, and 8 bases separated the two germline ends. CDR1 and CDR2 from the germline V gene are MNHNY and SVGAGI (reference sequence). The CDR3 is 14 amino acids. CDR3 bases: TGTGCCAGCAGTTACGATGGGGCCAATCAGCCCCAGCATTTT. Its protein product is CASSYDGANQPQHF.

The chain employs TRBV14 and TRBJ1-3; a weak D match, TRBD1 (6 bases). V was clipped by 1 base and J by 0 bases, with 16 bases between them. In germline, CDR1 is SGHDN, CDR2 FVKESK. This CDR3 contains 18 residues. CDR3 DNA: TGTGCCAGCAGCCAAGGTCTCGGACAGACACACTCTGGAAACACCATATATTTT. This sequence encodes CASSQGLGQTHSGNTIYF.

This clone appeared once. The chain carries TRBV18 and TRBJ2-5, with 7 bases that match TRBD2. This CDR3 is built from 13 residues. Germline CDR1 and CDR2: KGHSH and LQKENI. The V segment lost 6 bases and the J segment 7 bases; nucleotides outside the gene matches: 8. This CDR3 reads CASSRGTLLTQYF. The CDR3, as DNA: TGTGCCAGCTCGCGGGGGACCCTTTTGACCCAGTACTTC.

Note on this clone: One junction end disagrees with the germline gene, perhaps due to a read error. V is TRBV5-1 and J is TRBJ2-5, with D possibly TRBD1 on 5 matching bases. The CDR3 extends over 16 amino acids. CDR1 and CDR2 (germline): SGHRS, YFSETQ. CDR3 DNA: TGCGCCAGTAGCTTAACAGGTGCGCAGTACCAAGAGACCCAGTACTTC. Translating it yields CASSLTGAQYQETQYF.

The rearrangement uses TRBV13 and TRBJ2-3, with a tentative D call TRBD2 (5 bases). The germline V gene encodes CDR1 PRHDT and CDR2 FYEKMQ (reference sequence). Trimming removed 5 bases from V and 1 base from J, with 10 bases in between. This CDR3 comprises 14 residues. CDR3 region: CASSPTIGTDTQYF. Written as DNA, the CDR3 is TGTGCCAGCAGCCCGACTATAGGCACAGATACGCAGTATTTT. Drawing the rest from reference TRBV13 and TRBJ2-3, the complete variable domain is AAGVIQSPRHLIKEKRETATLKCYPIPRHDTVYWYQQGPGQDPQFLISFYEKMQSDKGSIPDRFSAQQFSDYHSELNMSSLELGDSALYFCASSPTIGTDTQYFGPGTRLTVL.

The chain uses TRBV4-2 and TRBJ2-1; TRBD1 matches 7 bases. Germline assignment: CDR1 LGHNA and CDR2 YNFKEQ. J lost 5 bases, V lost 2 bases, and 9 bases had no gene match. The CDR3 sequence is 16 residues long. CDR3 in DNA: TGTGCCAGCAGCCAAAAACAGGGGTCGGCGCACAATGAGCAGTTCTTC. It is translated as CASSQKQGSAHNEQFF.

This rearrangement joins TRBV6-4 to TRBJ2-1; D is perhaps TRBD1 (5 bases). The CDR3 is made up of 15 amino acids. V shed 10 bases and J shed 9 bases, with 25 bases lying between them. Germline V gene sequence: CDR1 MRHNA, CDR2 SNTAGT. CDR3 protein: CATEIDSSGGGEQFF. For the CDR3, the DNA is TGTGCCACAGAAATTGACAGTTCGGGTGGTGGTGAGCAGTTCTTC.

This clone has a handful of counts. This rearrangement joins TRBV6-5 to TRBJ2-3, with D perhaps TRBD2 (5 bases). Trimming took 5 bases from V and 7 from J, leaving 13 bases between them. The CDR3 extends over 13 amino acids. CDR1 MNHEY and CDR2 SVGAGI come from the germline V gene. In DNA form, the CDR3 reads TGTGCCAGCAGTACCACTAGAGGCCATACGCAGTATTTT. Its protein product is CASSTTRGHTQYF.

The rearrangement links TRBV7-6 to TRBJ2-7; 10 nucleotides align to TRBD2. Trimming took 1 base from V and 6 from J; bases not matched to a gene: 12. CDR1 and CDR2 (germline): SGHVS, FNYEAQ. This CDR3 is 17 amino acids long. The CDR3 region is CASSLGPSVSSGSEQYF. CDR3 in DNA: TGTGCCAGCAGCTTAGGGCCCTCCGTTTCTAGCGGGAGCGAGCAGTACTTC.

The V call is TRBV29-1, the J call TRBJ1-1; D unclear. Germline CDR1 SQVTM, CDR2 ANQGSEA. The CDR3 has 13 residues. V lost 6 bases and J 5 bases, leaving 16 bases between the germline ends. Written as DNA, the CDR3 is TGCAGCGTGGGAGGGCCCTTAGGGACTGAAGCTTTCTTT. It specifies CSVGGPLGTEAFF. Complete variable domain (other parts from reference TRBV29-1 and TRBJ1-1): SAVISQKPSRDICQRGTSLTIQCQVDSQVTMMFWYRQQPGQSLTLIATANQGSEATYESGFVIDKFPISRPNLTFSTLTVSNMSPEDSSIYLCSVGGPLGTEAFFGQGTRLTVV.

This clone was seen a single time. The rearrangement uses TRBV10-3 and TRBJ2-3, with 10 nucleotides matching TRBD2. V lost 4 bases to trimming and J lost 2 bases; unmatched junction nucleotides: 3. Looked up from germline, CDR1 is ENHRY and CDR2 is SYGVKD. The CDR3 consists of 15 residues. CDR3 coding DNA: TGTGCCATCAGTGTGACTAGCGGGTACACAGATACGCAGTATTTT. It encodes CAISVTSGYTDTQYF.

This chain joins TRBV5-5 and TRBJ1-6, with TRBD1 matching 7 bases. After removal of 2 bases from V and 13 bases from J, the junction contained 21 bases not matched to a gene. Germline values: CDR1 SGHKS, CDR2 YYEKEE (reference sequence). CDR3 length: 18 amino acids. CDR3 in DNA: TGTGCCAGCAGCTTCTTGTTGCTTGGGGCAGGGGGGATTTGGCCCCTCCACTTT. This encodes CASSFLLLGAGGIWPLHF.

The chain combines TRBV25-1 with TRBJ2-1, with 9 bases lining up with TRBD2. Germline V gives CDR1 MGHDK, CDR2 SYGVNS. There are 16 residues in the CDR3. The V gene end was trimmed by 0 bases and the J gene end by 9 bases; junction bases not matched to a gene: 9. The CDR3 is CASSEYTASGTGEQFF. The CDR3 DNA sequence: TGTGCCAGCAGTGAATATACGGCTAGCGGGACGGGTGAGCAGTTCTTC.

The chain recombines TRBV7-3 with TRBJ2-5, with 7 bases that match TRBD2. The germline V gene has CDR1 SGHTA and CDR2 FQGTGA. Trimming cost V 5 bases and J 1 base; bases outside gene matches: 4. This CDR3 has 14 residues. The CDR3 region is CASSMGLTQETQYF. As DNA, the CDR3 is TGTGCCAGCAGCATGGGACTAACCCAAGAGACCCAGTACTTC.

The chain couples TRBV5-1 to TRBJ1-3; possible D gene TRBD1, 5 bases. CDR1 and CDR2 (germline): SGHRS, YFSETQ. The CDR3 totals 17 residues. Trimming left V 4 bases short and J 0 bases short, with 17 bases between. The CDR3 loop reads CASSLYGRAFSGNTIYF. CDR3 coding DNA: TGCGCCAGCAGCCTGTATGGCAGGGCCTTCTCTGGAAACACCATATATTTT.

The V and J genes are TRBV27 and TRBJ1-3; D possibly corresponds to TRBD1 (6 bases). CDR1 is MNHEY and CDR2 is SMNVEV in the germline V gene (reference sequence). V was cut by 6 bases and J by 4 bases, with 13 bases left in between. The CDR3 runs to 14 residues. In DNA form, the CDR3 reads TGTGCCAGCAGCCGCCTGCAGGGGGGAAACACCATATATTTT. Its protein product is CASSRLQGGNTIYF.

The rearrangement uses TRBV5-4 and TRBJ2-2; 9 bases match TRBD1. The CDR3 is made up of 14 amino acids. The ends lost 4 bases at V and 5 bases at J; junction bases unmatched: 3. The germline V gene has CDR1 SGHNT and CDR2 YYREEE (reference sequence). The CDR3: CASSEDRGTGELFF. The DNA of the CDR3 is TGTGCCAGCAGCGAGGACAGGGGTACCGGGGAGCTGTTTTTT.

The table lists this clone with a count of one. The chain links TRBV10-3 to TRBJ2-1; 7 nucleotides align to TRBD1. The CDR3 runs 14 residues. Unmatched junction bases numbered 11, after V lost 10 bases and J lost 5 bases. CDR1 ENHRY and CDR2 SYGVKD come from the germline V gene. CDR3 DNA sequence: TGTGCCACCCAGGTGGGACAGATCGACAATGAGCAGTTCTTC. It encodes CATQVGQIDNEQFF.

This chain links TRBV6-2 or TRBV6-3 with TRBJ2-5; 10 bases map to TRBD2. The CDR3 is made up of 16 amino acids. Germline assignment: CDR1 MNHEY and CDR2 SVGEGT. After removal of 2 bases from V and 2 bases from J, the junction contained 5 bases not matched to a gene. CDR3 amino acids: CASSYPLAGDQETQYF. Here the CDR3 DNA reads TGTGCCAGCAGTTACCCGCTAGCGGGAGATCAAGAGACCCAGTACTTC.

The V and J genes are TRBV10-3 and TRBJ1-2; D is ambiguous. This CDR3 spans 14 amino acids. Trimming removed 8 bases from V and 4 bases from J, with 17 bases in between. Germline lookup yields CDR1 ENHRY and CDR2 SYGVKD. The CDR3 nucleotides are TGTGCCATCTCCTCCCCAAACAGCCGCTATGGCTACACCTTC. Its translation is CAISSPNSRYGYTF.

This clone was observed once. V is TRBV7-2 and J is TRBJ2-7, with a possible D match to TRBD2 (7 bases). Per the germline V gene, CDR1 is SGHTA and CDR2 is FQGNSA. The CDR3 length is 14 residues. Trimming took off 5 bases at V and 3 bases at J, with 14 bases between the two ends. As DNA, the CDR3 is TGTGCCAGCAGCAGGGGGGGGCTCGACTACGAGCAGTACTTC. This gives the protein CASSRGGLDYEQYF.

This rearrangement joins TRBV20-1 to TRBJ1-5; D remains unclear. Germline V lookup: CDR1 DFQATT, CDR2 SNEGSKA (reference sequence). Trimming stripped 1 base from V and 6 bases from J, with 4 bases between. There are 11 residues in the CDR3. The CDR3: CSARGAQPQHF. CDR3 bases: TGCAGTGCTAGAGGAGCTCAGCCCCAGCATTTT.

This clone was seen more than once but under ten times. The chain has TRBV6-6 and TRBJ1-2, with D uncertain. The CDR3 contains 14 residues. Germline assignment: CDR1 MNHNY and CDR2 SVGAGI (reference sequence). V was clipped by 2 bases and J by 3 bases, with 10 bases between them. The CDR3 sequence: CASSYKEEDYGYTF. The CDR3 DNA reads as TGTGCCAGCAGTTACAAGGAGGAGGACTATGGCTACACCTTC.

The chain employs TRBV9 and TRBJ1-5; D is ambiguous. Trimming shortened V by 3 bases and J by 6 bases, and 16 bases separated the two germline ends. CDR1 is SGDLS, CDR2 YYNGEE, per germline. The CDR3 sequence is 15 residues long. CDR3 amino acids: CASSATGTLGQPQHF. As DNA, the CDR3 is TGTGCCAGCAGCGCGACGGGTACTTTAGGTCAGCCCCAGCATTTT.

The chain joins TRBV11-2 to TRBJ1-2; D unclear. V lost 7 bases, J lost 7 bases, and 13 bases lay in between. CDR1 and CDR2 (germline): SGHAT, FQNNGV. This CDR3 has 12 amino acids. CDR3 bases: TGTGCCAGCACGAGGGCGGGCGGTGGCTACACCTTC. As protein: CASTRAGGGYTF.